This T cell receptor beta chain was observed in a study of early T cells in non-severe SARS-CoV-2 infection. Germline-derived CDR1 and CDR2 are KGHSH and LQKENI. Trimming shortened V by 4 bases and J by 5 bases, and 11 bases separated the two germline ends. The CDR3 spans 13 residues. This clonotype was seen a few times. Unique molecular identifiers were affixed to single, distinct cDNA molecules. MiXCR was run by TCRdb on the 5' RACE reads, yielding one entry per CDR3 protein. The repertoire holds 65,000 to 85,000 distinct CDR3 sequences, with approximately 10% as singletons. Sequencing was done on a sample of whole blood. The receptor comes from an adult who was a healthcare worker with PCR-confirmed SARS-CoV-2 infection or an uninfected control (not recorded which). V gene TRBV18 combines with J gene TRBJ1-1; D ambiguous. The CDR3, as DNA: TGTGCCAGCTCACGCGGGTCTTCTACTGAAGCTTTCTTT. This sequence encodes CASSRGSSTEAFF.